Each of the 21 T cell receptor beta chains below was sequenced from the same sample in a study of blood T cell repertoires in COVID-19. Measured with immunoSEQ multiplex PCR; TCRdb has only the in-frame clones, and not every one. The profile covers hundreds of thousands of clones, with about 86% appearing a single time and about 9.4% taken by the ten largest. Sequencing was carried out using PBMCs or T cells enriched from blood (not recorded which). The receptors shown here come from a woman aged 50 to 65 who had recovered from COVID-19.

The chain couples TRBV4-3 to TRBJ2-7, with D uncertain. Looked up from germline, CDR1 is LGHNA and CDR2 is YSLEER. Trimming pared 0 bases from V and 3 bases from J, leaving 15 bases between. The CDR3 runs 16 residues. CDR3 amino acids: CASSQERSEFHYEQYF. CDR3 in DNA: TGCGCCAGCAGCCAAGAGAGGTCGGAGTTCCACTACGAGCAGTACTTC.

This chain connects TRBV14 to TRBJ1-3, with unresolved D. Trimming shortened V by 8 bases and J by 2 bases, and 13 bases separated the two germline ends. Germline loops: CDR1 SGHDN, CDR2 FVKESK. This CDR3 has 14 residues. The CDR3 loop reads CASFRSTPGNTIYF. The CDR3 DNA sequence: TGTGCCAGCTTTCGGTCAACTCCTGGAAACACCATATATTTT.

This clone was detected a few times. This specimen includes other DNA sequences encoding the same CDR3. In nucleotides, the CDR3 is TGTGCCAGCAGTGAAAGGGGTTGGACTGAAGCTTTCTTT. This translates into CASSERGWTEAFF. The chain carries TRBV2 and TRBJ1-1; perhaps TRBD1 as D (5 bases). This CDR3 is built from 13 residues. The V gene's germline CDR1 is SNHLY and CDR2 FYNNEI. The germline V and J ends were trimmed by 2 bases and 5 bases, with 9 bases remaining between them. The whole variable domain, remainder taken from reference TRBV2 and TRBJ1-1, is EPEVTQTPSHQVTQMGQEVILRCVPISNHLYFYWYRQILGQKVEFLVSFYNNEISEKSEIFDDQFSVERPDGSNFTLKIRSTKLEDSAMYFCASSERGWTEAFFGQGTRLTVV.

The V and J genes are TRBV5-1 and TRBJ1-4, with TRBD1 as a possible D gene (6 bases). Germline CDR1 and CDR2: SGHRS and YFSETQ. Trimming stripped 4 bases from V and 10 bases from J, with 14 bases between. CDR3 size: 13 residues. CDR3 sequence (DNA): TGCGCCAGCAGCAGGACAGAGGTTGGAAAACTGTTTTTT. Translating gives CASSRTEVGKLFF.

This chain uses TRBV30 with TRBJ2-3; D is unresolved. CDR1 and CDR2 from the germline V gene are GTSNPN and SVGIG (reference sequence). Between the trimmed V and J ends, which lost 4 bases and 5 bases, there was a span of 7 bases. The CDR3 loop spans 11 amino acids. The CDR3 nucleotides read TGTGCCTGGACCCCCGTAGATACGCAGTATTTT. It codes for CAWTPVDTQYF.

V and J are TRBV6-5 and TRBJ1-2, with D hard to call. Germline loops: CDR1 MNHEY, CDR2 SVGAGI. The CDR3 is 12 residues long. V was shortened by 2 bases and J by 2 bases, with 3 bases between the two germline ends. CDR3 sequence reads: CASSYSNYGYTF. CDR3 nucleotide sequence: TGTGCCAGCAGTTACAGCAACTATGGCTACACCTTC.

The J gene is TRBJ1-6, the V gene TRBV18; 7 positions agree with TRBD1. The CDR3 runs 14 residues. Germline loops: CDR1 KGHSH, CDR2 LQKENI. Trimming at V came to 5 bases and at J to 8 bases, leaving 6 bases not matched to a gene. The chain's CDR3 is CASSSTGIDSPLHF. The CDR3 DNA reads as TGTGCCAGCTCATCGACAGGGATCGATTCACCCCTCCACTTT.

The chain recombines TRBV7-2 with TRBJ1-1; maybe TRBD1 (6 bases). Germline V gene data show CDR1 as SGHTA and CDR2 as FQGNSA. The CDR3 extends over 14 amino acids. CDR3 sequence (DNA): TGTGCTACCAAACAGGGAAGGGGTAACACTGAAGCTTTCTTT. Protein: CATKQGRGNTEAFF.

V usage is TRBV6-5 and J usage is TRBJ1-2, with 11 bases that match TRBD1. Germline V CDR1 and CDR2: MNHEY, SVGAGI. V shed 4 bases, J shed 5 bases, and the junction held 6 bases outside the gene matches. The CDR3 has 15 amino acids. The CDR3: CASSFRTGGIYGYTF. DNA for the CDR3: TGTGCCAGCAGTTTTCGGACAGGGGGCATTTATGGCTACACCTTC.

The rearrangement links TRBV18 to TRBJ2-5; possible D gene TRBD2, 6 bases. Germline CDR1 is KGHSH and CDR2 is LQKENI. CDR3 size: 13 residues. Trimming cost V 2 bases and J 5 bases, with 9 bases left between them. In DNA, the CDR3 is TGTGCCAGCTCACCAGGAGGGTCGGAGACCCAGTACTTC. This sequence encodes CASSPGGSETQYF.

The V gene is TRBV19, the J gene TRBJ1-5; a possible D gene is TRBD1 (5 bases). This CDR3 contains 14 residues. The germline V gene has CDR1 LNHDA and CDR2 SQIVND (reference sequence). Trimming cost V 3 bases and J 3 bases, with 9 bases left between them. This chain's CDR3 is CASSILGANQPQHF. The CDR3 DNA follows: TGTGCCAGTAGTATTTTAGGGGCCAATCAGCCCCAGCATTTT.

The rearrangement links TRBV7-8 to TRBJ2-7, with TRBD2 matching over 10 bases. Germline CDR1 and CDR2: SGHVS and FQNEAQ. Trimming cost V 0 bases and J 2 bases; bases outside gene matches: 7. There are 17 residues in the CDR3. Here the CDR3 reads CASSLATASGGTYEQYF. CDR3 DNA: TGTGCCAGCAGCTTAGCGACGGCTAGCGGGGGAACCTACGAGCAGTACTTC.

V and J are TRBV5-8 and TRBJ1-4; D call uncertain. CDR1 and CDR2 (germline): SGHTS, YDEGEE. The CDR3 contains 15 residues. V lost 0 bases and J 0 bases, leaving 6 bases between the germline ends. CDR3 bases: TGTGCCAGCAGCTTGGCGGGAACAACTAATGAAAAACTGTTTTTT. This gives the protein CASSLAGTTNEKLFF.

The CDR3 DNA follows: TGTGCCAGCTTTAACCACGGGGGACTAGCGCGAGAGCAGTACTTC. Translated: CASFNHGGLAREQYF. V and J are TRBV6-5 and TRBJ2-7; 10 positions match TRBD2. Germline V lookup: CDR1 MNHEY, CDR2 SVGAGI. With 8 bases clipped from V and 7 bases from J, the junction kept 14 bases outside the gene matches. The CDR3 contains 15 residues.

The rearrangement joins TRBV4-2 to TRBJ2-3, with D maybe TRBD2 (5 bases). The CDR3 contains 16 residues. V lost 0 bases to trimming and J lost 2 bases, with 12 bases between them. CDR1 is LGHNA and CDR2 is YNFKEQ in the germline V gene. CDR3 nucleotide sequence: TGTGCCAGCAGCCAAGAGCCGGGGATTCTCACAGATACGCAGTATTTT. Protein sequence: CASSQEPGILTDTQYF.

The chain employs TRBV12-3 or TRBV12-4 and TRBJ1-1; possibly TRBD1 for D (5 bases). This CDR3 is 13 amino acids long. V gave up 8 bases and J gave up 3 bases, with 13 bases separating them. The CDR3 DNA reads TGTGCCAGCTGGGGCCCCTTAGACACTGAAGCTTTCTTT. This sequence encodes CASWGPLDTEAFF.

The chain recombines TRBV6-5 with TRBJ1-5; D is possibly TRBD1 (6 bases). Germline-derived CDR1 and CDR2 are MNHEY and SVGAGI. This CDR3 has 14 amino acids. With 8 bases removed from V and 0 bases from J, the gap between germline ends came to 11 bases. The CDR3 DNA is TGTGCCAGCGGCCGACAGGATAGCAATCAGCCCCAGCATTTT. Translating gives CASGRQDSNQPQHF.

V gene TRBV9 combines with J gene TRBJ2-7; 7 nucleotides match TRBD1. The V gene's germline CDR1 is SGDLS and CDR2 YYNGEE. There are 14 residues in the CDR3. Losses at the gene ends were 3 bases for V and 6 bases for J; bases not matched to a gene: 9. Here the CDR3 reads CASSARQGFSEQYF. As DNA, the CDR3 is TGTGCCAGCAGCGCAAGACAGGGCTTCAGCGAGCAGTACTTC. The variable domain in full, completed from reference TRBV9 and TRBJ2-7, reads DSGVTQTPKHLITATGQRVTLRCSPRSGDLSVYWYQQSLDQGLQFLIQYYNGEERAKGNILERFSAQQFPDLHSELNLSSLELGDSALYFCASSARQGFSEQYFGPGTRLTVT.

The sample holds one count of this clone. V and J are TRBV4-1 and TRBJ2-1; 13 nucleotides align to TRBD2. Germline CDR1 MGHRA, CDR2 YSYEKL. This CDR3 is built from 17 residues. V lost 4 bases to trimming and J lost 6 bases; unmatched junction nucleotides: 9. The CDR3 here is CASSRAGRTSGGNEQFF. The CDR3 DNA follows: TGCGCCAGCAGCCGGGCGGGACGGACTAGCGGGGGCAATGAGCAGTTCTTC.

Notes on this clone: A read error may produce the germline difference seen at one junction end. The V call is TRBV11-2, the J call TRBJ1-2; D gene unclear. The V gene's germline CDR1 is SGHAT and CDR2 FQNNGV. This CDR3 contains 12 residues. CDR3 residues: CASSLGLSPIFF. CDR3 in DNA: TGTGCCAGCAGCTTAGGGCTGTCGCCCATCTTCTTC.

The chain has TRBV24-1 and TRBJ2-3, with 11 bases that match TRBD2. CDR1 KGHDR and CDR2 SFDVKD come from the germline V gene. This CDR3 is built from 15 residues. V lost 3 bases to trimming and J lost 5 bases; unmatched junction nucleotides: 3. CDR3 DNA sequence: TGTGCCACCAGTGATACCGGGACTAGCGGAGATACGCAGTATTTT. Protein sequence: CATSDTGTSGDTQYF.